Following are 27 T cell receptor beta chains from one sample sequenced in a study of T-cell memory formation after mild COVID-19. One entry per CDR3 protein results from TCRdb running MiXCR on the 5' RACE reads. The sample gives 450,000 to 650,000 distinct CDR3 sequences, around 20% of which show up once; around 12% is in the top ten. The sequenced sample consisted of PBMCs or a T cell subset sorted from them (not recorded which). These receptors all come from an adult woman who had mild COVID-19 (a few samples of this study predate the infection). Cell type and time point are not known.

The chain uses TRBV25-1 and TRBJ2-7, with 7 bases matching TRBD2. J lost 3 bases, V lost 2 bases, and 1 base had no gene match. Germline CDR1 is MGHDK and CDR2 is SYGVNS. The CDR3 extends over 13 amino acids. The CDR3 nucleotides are TGTGCCAGCAGTGAAGGGGGGGGCTACGAGCAGTACTTC. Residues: CASSEGGGYEQYF.

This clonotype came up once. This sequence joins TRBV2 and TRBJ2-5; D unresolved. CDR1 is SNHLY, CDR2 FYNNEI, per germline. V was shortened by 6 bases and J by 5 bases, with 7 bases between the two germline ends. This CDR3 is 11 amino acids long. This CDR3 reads CASREWETQYF. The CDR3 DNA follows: TGTGCCAGCAGGGAATGGGAGACCCAGTACTTC.

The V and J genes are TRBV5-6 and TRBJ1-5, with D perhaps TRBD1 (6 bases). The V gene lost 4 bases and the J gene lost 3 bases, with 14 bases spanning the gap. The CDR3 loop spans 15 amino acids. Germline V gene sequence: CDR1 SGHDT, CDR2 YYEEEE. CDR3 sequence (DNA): TGTGCCAGCAGCCGAGACCGGGACATCAATCAGCCCCAGCATTTT. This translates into CASSRDRDINQPQHF. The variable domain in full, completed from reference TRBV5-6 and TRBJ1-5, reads DAGVTQSPTHLIKTRGQQVTLRCSPKSGHDTVSWYQQALGQGPQFIFQYYEEEERQRGNFPDRFSGHQFPNYSSELNVNALLLGDSALYLCASSRDRDINQPQHFGDGTRLSIL.

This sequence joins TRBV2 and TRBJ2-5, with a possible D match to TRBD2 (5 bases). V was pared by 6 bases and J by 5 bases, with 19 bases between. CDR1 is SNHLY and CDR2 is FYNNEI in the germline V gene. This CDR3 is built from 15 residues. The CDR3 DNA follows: TGTGCCAGCAGCTTCGGGCCCCTTCAGCGGGAGACCCAGTACTTC. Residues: CASSFGPLQRETQYF.

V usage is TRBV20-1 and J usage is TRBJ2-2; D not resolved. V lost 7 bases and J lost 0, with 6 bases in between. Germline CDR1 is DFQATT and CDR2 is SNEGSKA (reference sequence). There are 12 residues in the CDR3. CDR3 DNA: TGCAGTGTTGTTTCGAACACCGGGGAGCTGTTTTTT. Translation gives CSVVSNTGELFF.

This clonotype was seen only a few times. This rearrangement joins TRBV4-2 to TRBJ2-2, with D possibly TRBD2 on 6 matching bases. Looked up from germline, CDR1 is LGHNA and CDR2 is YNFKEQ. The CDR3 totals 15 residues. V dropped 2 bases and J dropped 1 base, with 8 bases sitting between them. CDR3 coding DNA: TGTGCCAGCAGCCAACAGGGAGGGAACACCGGGGAGCTGTTTTTT. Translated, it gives CASSQQGGNTGELFF.

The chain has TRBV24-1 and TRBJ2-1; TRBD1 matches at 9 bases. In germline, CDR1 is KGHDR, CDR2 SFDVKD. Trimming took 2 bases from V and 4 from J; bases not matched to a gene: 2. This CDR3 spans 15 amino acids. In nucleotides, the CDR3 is TGTGCCACCAGTGATTCGGGGACAGGGTACAATGAGCAGTTCTTC. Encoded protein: CATSDSGTGYNEQFF.

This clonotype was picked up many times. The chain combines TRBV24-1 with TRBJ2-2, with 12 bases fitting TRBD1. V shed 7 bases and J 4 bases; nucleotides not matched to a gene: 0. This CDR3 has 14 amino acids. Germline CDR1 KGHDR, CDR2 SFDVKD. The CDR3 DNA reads TGTGCCACCAGGGGACAGGGGGCCACCGGGGAGCTGTTTTTT. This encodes CATRGQGATGELFF.

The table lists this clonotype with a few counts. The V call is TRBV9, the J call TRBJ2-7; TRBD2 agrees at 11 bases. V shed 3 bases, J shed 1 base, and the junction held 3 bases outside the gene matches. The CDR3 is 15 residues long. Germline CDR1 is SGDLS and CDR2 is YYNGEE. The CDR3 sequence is CASSEVAGGSYEQYF. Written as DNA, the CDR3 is TGTGCCAGCAGCGAAGTAGCGGGAGGGTCCTACGAGCAGTACTTC.

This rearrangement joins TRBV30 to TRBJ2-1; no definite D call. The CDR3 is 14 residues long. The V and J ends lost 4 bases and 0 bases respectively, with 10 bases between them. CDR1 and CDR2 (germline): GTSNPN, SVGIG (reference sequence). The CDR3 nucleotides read TGTGCCTGGACCCCCCGGAGCTCCTACAATGAGCAGTTCTTC. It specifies CAWTPRSSYNEQFF.

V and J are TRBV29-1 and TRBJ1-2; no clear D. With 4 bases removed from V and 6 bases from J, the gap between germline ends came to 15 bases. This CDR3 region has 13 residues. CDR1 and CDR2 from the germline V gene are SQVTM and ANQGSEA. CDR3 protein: CSVVLGWADGYTF. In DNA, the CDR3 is TGCAGCGTTGTGCTCGGTTGGGCGGATGGCTACACCTTC.

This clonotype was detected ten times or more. The CDR3 loop is CASSVVGLSRVGAGNIQYF. CDR3 sequence (DNA): TGTGCCAGCAGCGTAGTCGGTTTATCCAGGGTCGGCGCGGGAAACATTCAGTACTTC. This chain uses TRBV7-8 with TRBJ2-4; the D call may be TRBD1 or TRBD2 (5 bases each). The ends were cut back, 5 bases at V and 6 bases at J, with 29 bases in the middle. Per germline, CDR1 SGHVS and CDR2 FQNEAQ. This CDR3 comprises 19 residues.

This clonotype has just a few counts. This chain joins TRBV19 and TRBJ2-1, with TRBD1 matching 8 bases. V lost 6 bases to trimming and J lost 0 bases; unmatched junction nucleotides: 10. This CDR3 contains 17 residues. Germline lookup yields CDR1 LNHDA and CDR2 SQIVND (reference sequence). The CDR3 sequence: CASRTKFGTGSYNEQFF. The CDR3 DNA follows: TGTGCCAGTAGGACCAAATTCGGGACAGGCTCCTACAATGAGCAGTTCTTC.

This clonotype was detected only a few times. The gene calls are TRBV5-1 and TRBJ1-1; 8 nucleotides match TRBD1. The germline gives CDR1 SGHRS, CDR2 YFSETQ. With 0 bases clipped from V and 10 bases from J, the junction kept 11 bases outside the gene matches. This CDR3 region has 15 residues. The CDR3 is CASSLGGTGYTGAFF. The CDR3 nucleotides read TGCGCCAGCAGCTTGGGGGGGACAGGTTATACCGGAGCTTTCTTT. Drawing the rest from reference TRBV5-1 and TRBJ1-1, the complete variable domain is KAGVTQTPRYLIKTRGQQVTLSCSPISGHRSVSWYQQTPGQGLQFLFEYFSETQRNKGNFPGRFSGRQFSNSRSEMNVSTLELGDSALYLCASSLGGTGYTGAFFGQGTRLTVV.

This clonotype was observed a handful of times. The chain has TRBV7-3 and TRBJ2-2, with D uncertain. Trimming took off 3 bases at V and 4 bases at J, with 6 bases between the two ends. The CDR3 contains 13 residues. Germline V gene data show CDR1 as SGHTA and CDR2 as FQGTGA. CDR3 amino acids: CASSFEVTGELFF. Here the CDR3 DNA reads TGTGCCAGCAGCTTCGAGGTCACCGGGGAGCTGTTTTTT.

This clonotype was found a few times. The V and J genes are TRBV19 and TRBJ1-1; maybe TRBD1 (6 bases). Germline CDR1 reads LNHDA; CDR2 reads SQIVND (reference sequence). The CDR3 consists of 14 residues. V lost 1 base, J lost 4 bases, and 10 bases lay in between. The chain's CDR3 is CASSIGGPGTEAFF. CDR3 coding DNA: TGTGCCAGTAGTATAGGGGGGCCGGGCACTGAAGCTTTCTTT.

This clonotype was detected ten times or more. The CDR3 nucleotides are TGTGCCAGCAGCCCCCAATCAGGGGGCTGGAATGAGCAGTTCTTC. Its translation: CASSPQSGGWNEQFF. V is TRBV3-1 and J is TRBJ2-1; 8 bases line up with TRBD1. There are 15 residues in the CDR3. In germline, CDR1 is LGHDT, CDR2 YNNKEL (reference sequence). Losses at the gene ends were 4 bases for V and 7 bases for J; bases not matched to a gene: 9.

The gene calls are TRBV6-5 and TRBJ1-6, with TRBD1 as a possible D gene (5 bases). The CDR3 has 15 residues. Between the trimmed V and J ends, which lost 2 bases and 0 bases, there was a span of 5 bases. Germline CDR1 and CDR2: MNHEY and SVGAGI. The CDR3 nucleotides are TGTGCCAGCAGTTACGACAGCTCCTATAATTCACCCCTCCACTTT. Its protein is CASSYDSSYNSPLHF.

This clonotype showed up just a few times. The CDR3 is CASIKSQGSHEQYF. The CDR3 DNA reads TGTGCCAGCATTAAATCGCAGGGATCCCACGAGCAGTACTTC. The genes are TRBV6-5 and TRBJ2-7, with a weak D call TRBD1 (5 bases). Trimming shortened V by 7 bases and J by 5 bases, and 18 bases separated the two germline ends. The CDR3 loop spans 14 amino acids. Germline-derived CDR1 and CDR2 are MNHEY and SVGAGI.

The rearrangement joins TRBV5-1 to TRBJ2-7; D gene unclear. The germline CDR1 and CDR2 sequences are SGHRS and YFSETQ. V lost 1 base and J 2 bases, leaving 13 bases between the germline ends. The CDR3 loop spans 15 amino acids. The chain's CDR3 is CASSLSLGAPYEQYF. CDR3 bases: TGCGCCAGCAGCTTGTCGCTCGGAGCCCCCTACGAGCAGTACTTC. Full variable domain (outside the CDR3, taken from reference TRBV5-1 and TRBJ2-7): KAGVTQTPRYLIKTRGQQVTLSCSPISGHRSVSWYQQTPGQGLQFLFEYFSETQRNKGNFPGRFSGRQFSNSRSEMNVSTLELGDSALYLCASSLSLGAPYEQYFGPGTRLTVT.

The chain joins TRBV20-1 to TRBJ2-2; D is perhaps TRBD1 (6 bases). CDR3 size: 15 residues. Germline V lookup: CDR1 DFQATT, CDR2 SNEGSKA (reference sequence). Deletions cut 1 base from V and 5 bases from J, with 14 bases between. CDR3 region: CSARAGQTKTGELFF. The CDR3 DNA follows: TGCAGTGCTAGAGCGGGACAAACTAAAACCGGGGAGCTGTTTTTT.

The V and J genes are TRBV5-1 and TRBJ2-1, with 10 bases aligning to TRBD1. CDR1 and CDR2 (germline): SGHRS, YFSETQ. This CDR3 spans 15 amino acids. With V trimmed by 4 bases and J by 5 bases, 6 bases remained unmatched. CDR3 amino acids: CASSRQGAVDNEQFF. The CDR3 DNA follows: TGCGCCAGCAGCCGACAGGGGGCCGTGGACAATGAGCAGTTCTTC.

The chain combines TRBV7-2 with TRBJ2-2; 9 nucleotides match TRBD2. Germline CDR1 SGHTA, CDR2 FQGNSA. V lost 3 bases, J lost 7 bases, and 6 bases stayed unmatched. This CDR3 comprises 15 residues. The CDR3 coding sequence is TGTGCCAGCAGCTTGTCCGGGACTAGCATCGGGGAGCTGTTTTTT. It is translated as CASSLSGTSIGELFF.

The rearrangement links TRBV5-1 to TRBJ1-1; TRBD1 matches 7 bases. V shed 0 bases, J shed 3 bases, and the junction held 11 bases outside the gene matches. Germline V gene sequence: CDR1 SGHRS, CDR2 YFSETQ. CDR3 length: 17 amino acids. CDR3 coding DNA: TGCGCCAGCAGCTTGGCCTGGGACAGTCTTGAGGACACTGAAGCTTTCTTT. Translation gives CASSLAWDSLEDTEAFF.

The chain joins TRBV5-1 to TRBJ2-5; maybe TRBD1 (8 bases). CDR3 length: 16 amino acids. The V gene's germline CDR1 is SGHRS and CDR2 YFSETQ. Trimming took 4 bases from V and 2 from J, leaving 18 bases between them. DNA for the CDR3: TGCGCCAGCAGCCCGTATACACAGGGGGGGCAAGAGACCCAGTACTTC. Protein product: CASSPYTQGGQETQYF.

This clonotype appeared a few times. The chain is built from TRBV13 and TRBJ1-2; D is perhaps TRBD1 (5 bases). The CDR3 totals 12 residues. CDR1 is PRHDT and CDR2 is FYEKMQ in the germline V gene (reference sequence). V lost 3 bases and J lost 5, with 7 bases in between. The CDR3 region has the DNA TGTGCCAGCAGCTTGCGACAGTATGGCTACACCTTC. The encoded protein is CASSLRQYGYTF.

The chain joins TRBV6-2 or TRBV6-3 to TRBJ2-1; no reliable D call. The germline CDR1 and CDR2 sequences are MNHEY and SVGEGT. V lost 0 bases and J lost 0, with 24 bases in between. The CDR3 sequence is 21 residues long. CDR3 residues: CASSYSILRWASISSYNEQFF. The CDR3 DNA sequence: TGTGCCAGCAGTTACTCCATATTACGCTGGGCTTCAATCAGCTCCTACAATGAGCAGTTCTTC.